The entry below gives a single T cell receptor (beta chain) sequence along with its context. The data derive from a study of shared clonotypes between healthy human individuals. Measured with immunoSEQ multiplex PCR; TCRdb has only the in-frame clones, and not every one. The sample includes more than 2 million clones, approximately 94% of them seen just once. Germline V CDR1 and CDR2: SGDLS, YYNGEE. This CDR3 contains 15 residues. The V end was cut by 0 bases, the J end by 5 bases, with 11 bases between. This chain connects TRBV9 to TRBJ2-2; possibly TRBD1 for D (5 bases). This sequence originates from a young man in good health. The sample taken for sequencing was naive CD4+ T cells sorted from blood. Specified subset: CD45RA+ positively selected. CDR3 loop: CASSVGQSGTGELFF. For the CDR3, the DNA is TGTGCCAGCAGCGTAGGGCAATCAGGGACCGGGGAGCTGTTTTTT.